Presented here are 2 T cell receptor beta chains from one specimen sequenced in a study of cytomegalovirus exposure and HLA in healthy donors. 60 Vbeta and 13 Jbeta primers were used in PCR. Using immunoSEQ multiplex PCR, the repertoire was profiled, and TCRdb retains in-frame clones only, with some absent. This repertoire shows about 110,000 clones, 77% found once; its top ten account for 7.5% to 10%. Sequencing was done on a sample of PBMCs. The receptors come from a woman in her 40s in good health and CMV-seropositive.

V gene TRBV30 combines with J gene TRBJ2-7; the match to TRBD2 covers 7 bases. The CDR3 covers 14 residues. Germline trimming cut 0 bases from V and 6 bases from J; bases unmatched to any gene: 8. Germline V gene lookup returns CDR1 GTSNPN and CDR2 SVGIG (reference sequence). CDR3 region: CAWSVCREGREQYF. CDR3 bases: TGTGCCTGGAGTGTATGTAGGGAGGGCCGCGAGCAGTACTTC.

Details on this clone: A read error may produce the germline difference seen at one junction end. Other DNA sequences from this sample encode an identical CDR3 as well. The V call is TRBV10-3, the J call TRBJ2-7; TRBD1 aligns across 8 bases. This CDR3 is 12 amino acids long. Germline loops: CDR1 ENHRY, CDR2 SYGVKD. The CDR3 reads CAITGQGYEQYF. The CDR3 DNA reads as TGCGCCATCACCGGACAGGGCTACGAGCAGTACTTC.